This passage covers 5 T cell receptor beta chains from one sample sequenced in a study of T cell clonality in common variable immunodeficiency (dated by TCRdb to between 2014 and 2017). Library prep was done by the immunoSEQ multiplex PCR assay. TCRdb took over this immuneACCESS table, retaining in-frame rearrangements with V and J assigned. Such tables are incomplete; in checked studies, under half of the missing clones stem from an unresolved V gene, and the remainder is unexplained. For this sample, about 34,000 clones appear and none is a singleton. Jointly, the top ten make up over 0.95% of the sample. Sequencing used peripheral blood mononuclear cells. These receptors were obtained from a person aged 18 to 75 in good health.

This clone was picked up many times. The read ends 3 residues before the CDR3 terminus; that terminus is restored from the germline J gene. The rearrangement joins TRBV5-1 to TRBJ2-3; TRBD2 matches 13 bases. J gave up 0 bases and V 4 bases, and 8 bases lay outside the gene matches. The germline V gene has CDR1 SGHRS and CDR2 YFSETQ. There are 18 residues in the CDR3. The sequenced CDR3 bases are TGCGCCAGCAGCCCCGGACTAGCGGGGGCGATTAGCACAGATACG. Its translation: CASSPGLAGAISTDT. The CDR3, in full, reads CASSPGLAGAISTDTQYF.

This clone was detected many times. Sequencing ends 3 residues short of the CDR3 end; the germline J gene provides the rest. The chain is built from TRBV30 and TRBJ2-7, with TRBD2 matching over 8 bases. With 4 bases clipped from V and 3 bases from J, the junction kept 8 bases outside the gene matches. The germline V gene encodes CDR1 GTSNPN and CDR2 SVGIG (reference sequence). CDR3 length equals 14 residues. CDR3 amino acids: CAWMSRLAGYEQYF. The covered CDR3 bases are TGTGCCTGGATGTCGCGGCTAGCGGGCTACGAG.

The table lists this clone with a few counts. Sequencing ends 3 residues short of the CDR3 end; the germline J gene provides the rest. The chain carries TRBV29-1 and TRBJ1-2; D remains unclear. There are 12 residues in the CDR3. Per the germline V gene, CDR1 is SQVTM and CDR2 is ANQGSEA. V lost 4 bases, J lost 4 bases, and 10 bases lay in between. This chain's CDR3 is CSVGERGYGYTF. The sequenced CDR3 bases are TGCAGCGTTGGAGAACGGGGCTATGGC.

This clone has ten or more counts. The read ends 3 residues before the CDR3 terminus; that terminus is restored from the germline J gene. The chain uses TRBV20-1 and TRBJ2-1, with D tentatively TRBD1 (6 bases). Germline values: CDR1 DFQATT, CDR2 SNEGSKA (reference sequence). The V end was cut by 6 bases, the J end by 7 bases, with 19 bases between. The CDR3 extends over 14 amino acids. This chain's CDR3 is CSAPRRGSANEQFF. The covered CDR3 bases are TGCAGTGCCCCCCGAAGGGGGAGTGCGAATGAG.

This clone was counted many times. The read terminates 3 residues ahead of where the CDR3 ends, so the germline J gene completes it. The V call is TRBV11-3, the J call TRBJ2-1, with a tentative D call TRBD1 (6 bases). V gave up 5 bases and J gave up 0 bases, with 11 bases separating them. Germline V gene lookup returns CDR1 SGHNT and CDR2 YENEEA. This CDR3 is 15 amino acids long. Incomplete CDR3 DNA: TGTGCCAGCAGCCGAACAGGGAGCTCCTACAATGAG. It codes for CASSRTGSSYNE. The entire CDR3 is CASSRTGSSYNEQFF.